This is a list of T cell receptor beta chains from one sample in a study of early T cells in non-severe SARS-CoV-2 infection. One entry per CDR3 protein, called by TCRdb with MiXCR from the 5' RACE reads. The sample includes about 52,000 distinct CDR3 sequences, approximately 11% of them seen just once. The source material was whole blood. Receptor source: an adult who was a healthcare worker with PCR-confirmed SARS-CoV-2 infection or an uninfected control (not recorded which). The CDR3 runs from the conserved cysteine through the conserved F or W. Each record gives: J gene, clone size, D gene, V gene, CDR3 DNA, CDR3 protein. A D gene is named only where the DNA matches it firmly. Clone size is not always given. Where it is, it says once, few, many or a class for expanded clones.

J gene: TRBJ2-1
clone size: many
D gene: TRBD2
V gene: TRBV6-6
CDR3 DNA: TGTGCCAGCGGGGGACTAGCGGGAGGGATTAATGAGCAGTTCTTC
CDR3 protein: CASGGLAGGINEQFF

J gene: TRBJ1-4
clone size: many
D gene: TRBD1
V gene: TRBV24-1
CDR3 DNA: TGTGCCACCAGTGATGCCCGACCGGGGACAGGGGAAGAAAAACTGTTTTTT
CDR3 protein: CATSDARPGTGEEKLFF

J gene: TRBJ2-1
clone size: NA
D gene: TRBD2
V gene: TRBV20-1
CDR3 DNA: TGCAGTGCTAGACTAGCGGGACCGGGGGAGCAGTTCTTC
CDR3 protein: CSARLAGPGEQFF

J gene: TRBJ2-5
clone size: NA
D gene: TRBD1
V gene: TRBV5-8
CDR3 DNA: TGTGCCAGCAGCTTGGATGGGACAGGGCGAAAGACCCAGTACTTC
CDR3 protein: CASSLDGTGRKTQYF

J gene: TRBJ1-4
clone size: medium-sized
D gene: NA
V gene: TRBV4-1
CDR3 DNA: TGCGCCAGCAGCCGAACCGGTGCAACTAATGAAAAACTGTTTTTT
CDR3 protein: CASSRTGATNEKLFF

J gene: TRBJ2-1
clone size: once
D gene: NA
V gene: TRBV2
CDR3 DNA: TGTGCCACCCTGGATCGGTACAATGAGCAGTTCTTC
CDR3 protein: CATLDRYNEQFF

J gene: TRBJ1-2
clone size: NA
D gene: NA
V gene: TRBV11-2
CDR3 DNA: TGTGCCAGCAGCGACCGGGACGCTATGTATGGCTACACCTTC
CDR3 protein: CASSDRDAMYGYTF

J gene: TRBJ2-1
clone size: few
D gene: NA
V gene: TRBV19
CDR3 DNA: TGTGCCAGTAGTATATTTATAGGGGGTGCCTACAATGAGCAGTTCTTC
CDR3 protein: CASSIFIGGAYNEQFF

J gene: TRBJ2-7
clone size: few
D gene: NA
V gene: TRBV15
CDR3 DNA: TGTGCCACCAGCAGAGGTCGGACAGCCACCTACGAGCAGTACTTC
CDR3 protein: CATSRGRTATYEQYF

J gene: TRBJ2-7
clone size: many
D gene: NA
V gene: TRBV11-2
CDR3 DNA: TGTGCCAGCAGCCCGCGACAGCGTTCCTACGAGCAGTACTTC
CDR3 protein: CASSPRQRSYEQYF

J gene: TRBJ2-5
clone size: many
D gene: NA
V gene: TRBV28
CDR3 DNA: TGTGCCAGCAGTCCCACCCTTGAGACCCAGTACTTC
CDR3 protein: CASSPTLETQYF

J gene: TRBJ1-2
clone size: NA
D gene: NA
V gene: TRBV7-2
CDR3 DNA: TGTGCCAGCAGCCAGCTGAACTATGGCTACACCTTC
CDR3 protein: CASSQLNYGYTF

J gene: TRBJ2-2
clone size: many
D gene: NA
V gene: TRBV7-9
CDR3 DNA: TGTGCCAGCAGAGAAGCCGGGGAGCTGTTTTTT
CDR3 protein: CASREAGELFF

J gene: TRBJ1-2
clone size: many
D gene: NA
V gene: TRBV19
CDR3 DNA: TGTGCCAGTAATAGACAGCCGACGTCAGGCTACACCTTC
CDR3 protein: CASNRQPTSGYTF

J gene: TRBJ1-4
clone size: many
D gene: NA
V gene: TRBV7-8
CDR3 DNA: TGTGCCAGCAGCTTAGGCGTAGCTAATGAAAAACTGTTTTTT
CDR3 protein: CASSLGVANEKLFF